This note documents a single T cell receptor beta chain sequence. Many counts were recorded for this clone. Its cognate antigen has yet to be identified. Base qualities are not at hand, and no much larger clone is one base apart. These data come from a study of metastatic and nonmetastatic thyroid tumors (dated by TCRdb to 2019 to 2021). Regarding the study in general: For patients with malignant and with benign thyroid disease, the researchers compared repertoires between peripheral blood samples and tumor or nodule tissue samples.

No treatment had been received by any patient before thyroid surgery. The study retrospectively analysed patient clinical samples collected from about 2012 to 2019 using T-cell receptor beta sequencing. Results and caveats for the whole study, not just this receptor: TCR beta diversity was reported as significantly higher in malignant tumors than in benign nodules, in both blood and tumor samples.

The junction carries 10 bases between V and J, which are trimmed by 6 bases and 1 base respectively. The CDR3 runs 14 residues from the cysteine to the phenylalanine. The kept DNA is CDR3 alone, 42 bases in frame from the first base. CDR1 is given as ENHRY and CDR2 as SYGVKD, both from the germline V gene. To prepare the library, PCR was applied. Sequencing used an Illumina HiSeq 4000. High-throughput sequencing was used to profile the TCR beta-chain CDR3 region of every patient. Concerning the study's data processing: CDR3 differences across clinicopathological groups were used to build a classifier for discriminating distant-metastatic papillary thyroid cancer patients. The Shannon index was used to measure repertoire diversity, and the Morisita-Horn index was used to measure how similar tumor and blood repertoires were. TCRdb itself trimmed the public reads at Q25 with fastp, ran MiXCR and retained productive beta chains. For this entry, the V and J calls and clone size follow TCRdb and not the study's own pipeline. The sample table contains about 12,000 clones; only one count was recorded for under 30% of them. Jointly, the top ten make up about 19% of the sample.

The receptor's source is a female donor with papillary thyroid cancer or a benign thyroid nodule (not recorded which). Some clones in this sample may be carry-over from other donors' samples. This sequence uses TRBV10-3 and TRBJ1-5, and possibly TRBD1, on 6 matching bases. The sequenced sample was tumor tissue. In nucleotides, the sequence is TGTGCCATCAGCAACAGGGAGAGCAATCAGCCCCAGCATTTT. This yields the protein CAISNRESNQPQHF.